The rows below give T cell receptor beta chains drawn from one sample of a study of T-cell memory formation after mild COVID-19. MiXCR, run by TCRdb on the 5' RACE reads, gives a single entry per CDR3 protein. The sample lists about 110,000 distinct CDR3 sequences, under 15% occurring once. Sample: PBMCs or a T cell subset sorted from them (not recorded which). The receptor set was obtained from an adult woman who had mild COVID-19 (a few samples of this study predate the infection). Cell type and time point are not known. Each CDR3 is given with its conserved first and last residue. Fields, in order: CDR3 protein, J gene, V gene.

CASSRAEASGMYEQYF TRBJ2-7 TRBV18
CASSPVAGVDTQYF TRBJ2-3 TRBV7-9
CASSLRGTGDSVYEQYF TRBJ2-7 TRBV9
CATQSQGWGNEQFF TRBJ2-1 TRBV6-2/TRBV6-3
CASSNDGVGGNQPQHF TRBJ1-5 TRBV12-3/TRBV12-4
CASGPADNNEQFF TRBJ2-1 TRBV15
CASSLLPGTSGSYNEQFF TRBJ2-1 TRBV4-2
CAWRTGIGTEAFF TRBJ1-1 TRBV30
CASSYHATDVYF TRBJ2-7 TRBV6-6
CASSRLAGETNEQFF TRBJ2-1 TRBV6-2/TRBV6-3
CASSPPDFFGPDAFF TRBJ1-1 TRBV7-9
CASQRDSYNEQFF TRBJ2-1 TRBV28
CASSFGKGAYEQYF TRBJ2-7 TRBV13
CASSLRTQQFF TRBJ2-1 TRBV12-3/TRBV12-4
CSARTLADTYEQYF TRBJ2-7 TRBV20-1
CVGSSSYEQYF TRBJ2-7 TRBV29-1
CSARETGDTEAFF TRBJ1-1 TRBV20-1
CASSEILAGAGDEQFF TRBJ2-1 TRBV7-2
CASSLGTGTDEQYF TRBJ2-7 TRBV7-8
CASSHLDRDYGYTF TRBJ1-2 TRBV7-8